This entry lists 27 T cell receptor beta chains sequenced from one sample in a study of response to subunit inactivated influenza vaccine (dated 2018 in TCRdb). Libraries were constructed by RT-PCR. Sequencing instrument: Illumina HiSeq 2500. The raw public reads went through TCRdb reprocessing: fastp at Q25, MiXCR clone calling, in-frame beta chains kept. One record per CDR3 amino acid sequence lists the most common genes and DNA. This sample comprises approximately 530,000 distinct CDR3 sequences, around 7.7% of them detected only once. In total, the top ten clones hold roughly 14% of the sample. The sequencing here drew on PBMCs from blood, taken less than 30 months after vaccination. These receptors came from a man aged 50 to 69 who received an inactivated influenza vaccine. Donor details come from another sample of the same person, matched by shared clones.

This clonotype was seen only a few times. The chain combines TRBV10-3 with TRBJ2-7; TRBD2 matches at 12 bases. V lost 6 bases, J lost 4 bases, and 4 bases stayed unmatched. Germline assignment: CDR1 ENHRY and CDR2 SYGVKD. The CDR3 has 14 residues. The CDR3, as DNA: TGTGCCATCAGGAGCCTAGCGGGAGGGTACGAGCAGTACTTC. Translated, it gives CAIRSLAGGYEQYF.

Comment on this clonotype: The junction differs from germline at one of its ends, possibly a read error. The chain carries TRBV4-2 and TRBJ2-1, with 8 bases fitting TRBD1. The germline CDR1 and CDR2 sequences are LGHNA and YNFKEQ. The CDR3 has 15 amino acids. Here the CDR3 reads CASSQGLRGGQGIVF. CDR3 DNA sequence: TGTGCCAGCAGCCAAGGGTTGCGAGGCGGACAGGGTATAGTCTTC.

In the case of this clonotype: A read error may explain this, as a much larger clone is one base away. The chain carries TRBV15 and TRBJ2-1; 7 bases match TRBD2. V shed 5 bases and J 6 bases; nucleotides not matched to a gene: 10. The V gene's germline CDR1 is LNHNV and CDR2 YYDKDF (reference sequence). The CDR3 is made up of 15 amino acids. CDR3 region: CATSGGGRAFNEQFF. For the CDR3, the DNA is TGTGCCACCAGCGGAGGTGGGAGGGCCTTCAATGAGCAGTTCTTC. Filled out from reference TRBV15 and TRBJ2-1, the complete variable domain reads DAMVIQNPRYQVTQFGKPVTLSCSQTLNHNVMYWYQQKSSQAPKLLFHYYDKDFNNEADTPDNFQSRRPNTSFCFLDIRSPGLGDTAMYLCATSGGGRAFNEQFFGPGTRLTVL.

The gene calls are TRBV6-1 and TRBJ2-5; 9 bases agree with TRBD1. CDR1 is MNHNS, CDR2 SASEGT, per germline. This CDR3 contains 15 residues. With V trimmed by 4 bases and J by 5 bases, 8 bases remained unmatched. The CDR3 bases are TGTGCCAGCAGTGGAAACAGGGGGCGCGGGGAGACCCAGTACTTC. It is translated as CASSGNRGRGETQYF.

This clonotype was seen a few times. V usage is TRBV2 and J usage is TRBJ2-7; 9 bases are shared with TRBD2. CDR1 is SNHLY, CDR2 FYNNEI, per germline. CDR3 length: 16 amino acids. Trimming removed 5 bases from V and 4 bases from J; junction bases left unmatched: 12. The CDR3 nucleotides are TGTGCCAGCAGTCGTGCGCTAGCGGGATTATCGTACGAGCAGTACTTC. This gives the protein CASSRALAGLSYEQYF.

The chain combines TRBV29-1 with TRBJ1-1; D remains unclear. CDR3 length: 11 residues. From germline, CDR1 is SQVTM and CDR2 ANQGSEA. V gave up 6 bases and J gave up 0 bases, with 5 bases separating them. CDR3 in DNA: TGCAGCGTGGCCATGAACACTGAAGCTTTCTTT. This encodes CSVAMNTEAFF.

At least ten counts were recorded for this clonotype. CDR3: CATSRDRQMGEQFF. The CDR3 coding sequence is TGTGCCACCAGCAGAGATCGTCAGATGGGTGAGCAGTTCTTC. This chain uses TRBV15 with TRBJ2-1; D remains ambiguous. Germline assignment: CDR1 LNHNV and CDR2 YYDKDF (reference sequence). This CDR3 spans 14 amino acids. Between the trimmed V and J ends, which lost 0 bases and 9 bases, there was a span of 12 bases.

This clonotype was observed many times. This chain uses TRBV7-2 with TRBJ2-1; D tentatively reads TRBD1 or TRBD2 (5 bases each). Germline CDR1 SGHTA, CDR2 FQGNSA. V was clipped by 5 bases and J by 14 bases, with 25 bases between them. CDR3 size: 15 residues. The CDR3: CASSPEGGGEGLKFF. The CDR3 nucleotides read TGTGCCAGCAGCCCAGAAGGTGGTGGTGAGGGGTTAAAGTTCTTC.

The chain combines TRBV6-5 with TRBJ2-3; possible D gene TRBD1, 5 bases. V gave up 2 bases and J gave up 4 bases, with 22 bases separating them. There are 18 residues in the CDR3. The germline gives CDR1 MNHEY, CDR2 SVGAGI. The CDR3 nucleotides read TGTGCCAGCAGTTACAGGTCCCAGGGCATTGGGCAATCAGATACGCAGTATTTT. This gives the protein CASSYRSQGIGQSDTQYF.

This clonotype was counted ten times or more. The chain has TRBV5-1 and TRBJ1-2; TRBD1 agrees at 7 bases. Germline CDR1 and CDR2: SGHRS and YFSETQ. This CDR3 has 16 amino acids. V gave up 0 bases and J gave up 5 bases; unmatched junction bases: 10. Here the CDR3 DNA reads TGCGCCAGCAGCTTGGATTATAGGGGACAGAAGTATGGCTACACCTTC. Its protein product is CASSLDYRGQKYGYTF.

Many counts were recorded for this clonotype. The chain carries TRBV4-3 and TRBJ2-2, with D maybe TRBD2 (5 bases). The CDR3 covers 15 residues. V was trimmed by 1 base and J by 4 bases, leaving 10 bases between them. In germline, CDR1 is LGHNA, CDR2 YSLEER. The CDR3 DNA reads as TGCGCCAGCAGCCAAGCACTAGTTTTCACCGGGGAGCTGTTTTTT. Translated, it gives CASSQALVFTGELFF.

This clonotype has a count of ten or more. This chain uses TRBV12-3 or TRBV12-4 with TRBJ1-6; 7 nucleotides agree with TRBD1. The CDR3 sequence is 19 residues long. The V gene end was trimmed by 8 bases and the J gene end by 0 bases; junction bases not matched to a gene: 16. Here the CDR3 reads CASQTLSGQASSYNSPLHF. The CDR3 coding sequence is TGTGCCAGCCAGACCTTAAGCGGACAGGCAAGCTCCTATAATTCACCCCTCCACTTT.

This clonotype has only a few counts. The chain links TRBV7-2 to TRBJ1-1, with D uncertain. CDR3 size: 12 residues. V lost 0 bases, J lost 7 bases, and 6 bases lay in between. Germline loops: CDR1 SGHTA, CDR2 FQGNSA. The DNA for the CDR3 is TGTGCCAGCAGCTTAGCCTGGGATGAAGCTTTCTTT. Residues: CASSLAWDEAFF.

This clonotype was observed a few times. The genes are TRBV4-3 and TRBJ2-3, with TRBD2 as a possible D gene (5 bases). There are 15 residues in the CDR3. Trimming took off 0 bases at V and 0 bases at J, with 7 bases between the two ends. The V gene's germline CDR1 is LGHNA and CDR2 YSLEER. The CDR3 DNA follows: TGCGCCAGCAGCCAAGACAGACTAAGCACAGATACGCAGTATTTT. It encodes CASSQDRLSTDTQYF.

The V call is TRBV28, the J call TRBJ2-5; D is uncertain. CDR1 is MDHEN and CDR2 is SYDVKM in the germline V gene. V lost 2 bases and J 5 bases, leaving 12 bases between the germline ends. The CDR3 runs to 14 residues. CDR3 in DNA: TGTGCCAGCAGTTTAATGGCTACCCGGGAGACCCAGTACTTC. It is translated as CASSLMATRETQYF.

This clonotype was seen ten or more times. V and J are TRBV5-1 and TRBJ2-2; D not certain. Looked up from germline, CDR1 is SGHRS and CDR2 is YFSETQ. The CDR3 runs to 15 residues. V lost 1 base, J lost 2 bases, and 9 bases lay in between. CDR3 amino acids: CASSLTLSNTGELFF. As DNA, the CDR3 is TGCGCCAGCAGCTTGACGTTATCTAACACCGGGGAGCTGTTTTTT.

This clonotype came up many times. The chain links TRBV7-8 to TRBJ2-3, with 10 bases identical to TRBD2. Germline-derived CDR1 and CDR2 are SGHVS and FQNEAQ. V shed 4 bases, J shed 3 bases, and the junction held 4 bases outside the gene matches. The CDR3 length is 15 residues. CDR3 protein: CASSSSGGGTDTQYF. The CDR3, as DNA: TGTGCCAGCAGCTCTAGCGGGGGCGGGACAGATACGCAGTATTTT.

This clonotype has a count of ten or more. The rearrangement links TRBV6-2 or TRBV6-3 to TRBJ1-5; 12 bases are a match to TRBD1. V lost 5 bases to trimming and J lost 5 bases; unmatched junction nucleotides: 4. This CDR3 spans 15 amino acids. Germline V gene data show CDR1 as MNHEY and CDR2 as SVGEGT. This CDR3 is CASSPGTGGYQPQHF. The CDR3 DNA follows: TGTGCCAGCAGTCCGGGGACAGGGGGCTATCAGCCCCAGCATTTT.

Many counts were recorded for this clonotype. The V and J genes are TRBV5-1 and TRBJ2-6; D perhaps matches TRBD1 (5 bases). V shed 4 bases and J shed 1 base, with 12 bases lying between them. Per germline, CDR1 SGHRS and CDR2 YFSETQ. The CDR3 spans 16 residues. As DNA, the CDR3 is TGCGCCAGCAGCAGTACGGCAGGGTCTGGGGCCAACGTCCTGACTTTC. It yields the protein CASSSTAGSGANVLTF.

The rearrangement links TRBV15 to TRBJ2-3; 9 positions match TRBD2. V trimming: 5 bases; J trimming: 1 base; junction bases outside the gene matches: 7. The CDR3 sequence is 16 residues long. The germline V gene has CDR1 LNHNV and CDR2 YYDKDF (reference sequence). Here the CDR3 DNA reads TGTGCCACCAGCGGAGGGGGACTAGCAGGCACAGATACGCAGTATTTT. Its translation is CATSGGGLAGTDTQYF.

This chain joins TRBV9 and TRBJ2-7; D gene ambiguous. The CDR3 totals 15 residues. Germline lookup yields CDR1 SGDLS and CDR2 YYNGEE. The germline V and J ends were trimmed by 0 bases and 0 bases, with 10 bases remaining between them. The CDR3 loop reads CASSVDLGLSYEQYF. In nucleotides, the CDR3 is TGTGCCAGCAGCGTAGACCTAGGGCTCTCCTACGAGCAGTACTTC.

This clonotype was recorded a few times. The chain joins TRBV20-1 to TRBJ2-5; 9 bases are shared with TRBD2. Germline lookup yields CDR1 DFQATT and CDR2 SNEGSKA (reference sequence). V dropped 3 bases and J dropped 6; count of bases not matched to a gene: 11. The CDR3 consists of 15 residues. CDR3 amino acids: CSASSLISGGKTQYF. In DNA, the CDR3 is TGCAGTGCTAGCTCCCTGATTAGCGGGGGAAAGACCCAGTACTTC.

This chain connects TRBV25-1 to TRBJ2-5, with no clear D. Germline CDR1 is MGHDK and CDR2 is SYGVNS. The CDR3 sequence is 12 residues long. Trimming pared 4 bases from V and 3 bases from J, leaving 6 bases between. CDR3 loop: CASSGGKETQYF. The DNA of the CDR3 is TGTGCCAGCAGTGGTGGGAAAGAGACCCAGTACTTC.

The table lists this clonotype with many counts. V and J are TRBV4-2 and TRBJ2-2; perhaps TRBD2 as D (7 bases). The V gene's germline CDR1 is LGHNA and CDR2 YNFKEQ. The CDR3 is 16 residues long. With 1 base removed from V and 3 bases from J, the gap between germline ends came to 12 bases. CDR3 sequence: CASSQVQGGDTGELFF. CDR3 coding DNA: TGTGCCAGCAGCCAAGTTCAAGGGGGGGACACCGGGGAGCTGTTTTTT.

This clonotype has just a few counts. One end of the junction is discordant with germline, which a read error may explain. The chain couples TRBV12-3 or TRBV12-4 to TRBJ2-1; 9 nucleotides line up with TRBD2. This CDR3 is 15 amino acids long. CDR3 sequence: CASRQASGRSNAQFF. CDR3 coding DNA: TGTGCCAGCAGGCAGGCGAGCGGGAGGTCGAATGCGCAGTTCTTC.

The table lists this clonotype with many counts. The genes are TRBV20-1 and TRBJ1-1; possibly TRBD1 for D (5 bases). The germline V and J ends were trimmed by 5 bases and 1 base, with 17 bases remaining between them. The germline gives CDR1 DFQATT, CDR2 SNEGSKA (reference sequence). The CDR3 extends over 15 amino acids. CDR3 region: CSALEGSVSNTEAFF. CDR3 DNA sequence: TGCAGTGCTCTTGAGGGGTCGGTTTCGAACACTGAAGCTTTCTTT.

This clonotype has a count of ten or more. The rearrangement joins TRBV19 to TRBJ1-1, with TRBD1 matching over 10 bases. Losses at the gene ends were 6 bases for V and 5 bases for J; bases not matched to a gene: 9. Per germline, CDR1 LNHDA and CDR2 SQIVND (reference sequence). This CDR3 spans 15 amino acids. This CDR3 reads CASSIPWTGGTEAFF. CDR3 sequence (DNA): TGTGCCAGTAGCATTCCATGGACAGGGGGAACTGAAGCTTTCTTT.